This T cell receptor beta chain was sequenced for a study of T cell repertoires in cytomegalovirus infection. Study-level background: Both CMV infection and a matching HLA type were indicated by public TCR beta signatures. Regarding the study as a whole: Summed public TCR beta family frequency identified CMV carriers bearing the relevant HLA.

Each CDR3 protein gets one entry after TCRdb re-called the reads with MiXCR. This table has roughly 320,000 distinct CDR3 sequences, more than 8% appearing once. This clonotype showed up many times. Its antigen is as yet unknown. Germline-derived CDR1 and CDR2 are SGHTA and FQGNSA. The CDR3 is 11 residues long. Trimming removed 3 bases at V and 5 bases at J, with 4 bases between. Input material: PBMCs. V is TRBV7-2 and J is TRBJ1-1; D is ambiguous. This clonotype originated in a human donor in good health (CMV status not recorded). Some clones in this sample may be carry-over from other donors' samples. The CDR3 reads CASSFRTEAFF. The CDR3 bases are TGTGCCAGCAGCTTTAGGACTGAAGCTTTCTTT. Full variable domain (outside the CDR3, taken from reference TRBV7-2 and TRBJ1-1): GAGVSQSPSNKVTEKGKDVELRCDPISGHTALYWYRQSLGQGLEFLIYFQGNSAPDKSGLPSDRFSAERTGGSVSTLTIQRTQQEDSAVYLCASSFRTEAFFGQGTRLTVV.